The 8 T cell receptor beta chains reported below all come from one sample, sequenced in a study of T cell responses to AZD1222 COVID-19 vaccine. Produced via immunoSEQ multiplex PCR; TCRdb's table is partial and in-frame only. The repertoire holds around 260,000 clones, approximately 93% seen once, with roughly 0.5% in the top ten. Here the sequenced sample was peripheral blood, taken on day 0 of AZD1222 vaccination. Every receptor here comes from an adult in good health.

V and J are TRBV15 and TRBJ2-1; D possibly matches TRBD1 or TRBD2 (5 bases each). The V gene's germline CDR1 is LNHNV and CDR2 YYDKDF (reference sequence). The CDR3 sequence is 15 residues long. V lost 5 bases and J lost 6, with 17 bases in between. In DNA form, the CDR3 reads TGTGCCACCAGCTCCGCTGGGGGAGCGGTCAATGAGCAGTTCTTC. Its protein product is CATSSAGGAVNEQFF. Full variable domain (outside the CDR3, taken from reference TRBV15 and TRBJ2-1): DAMVIQNPRYQVTQFGKPVTLSCSQTLNHNVMYWYQQKSSQAPKLLFHYYDKDFNNEADTPDNFQSRRPNTSFCFLDIRSPGLGDTAMYLCATSSAGGAVNEQFFGPGTRLTVL.

CDR3: CASSEALMGGSGNQPQHF. CDR3 nucleotides: TGTGCCAGCAGTGAAGCGCTGATGGGAGGGAGTGGCAATCAGCCCCAGCATTTT. The chain recombines TRBV6-1 with TRBJ1-5; no definite D call. The CDR3 runs 18 residues. CDR1 MNHNS and CDR2 SASEGT come from the germline V gene. V lost 0 bases and J lost 2, with 17 bases in between.

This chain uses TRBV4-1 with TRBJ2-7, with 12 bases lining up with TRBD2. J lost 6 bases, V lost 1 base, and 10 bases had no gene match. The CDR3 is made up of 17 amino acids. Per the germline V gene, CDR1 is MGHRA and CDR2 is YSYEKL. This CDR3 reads CASSQVLAGGPLGEQYF. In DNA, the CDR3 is TGCGCCAGCAGCCAAGTCCTAGCGGGAGGGCCATTGGGCGAGCAGTACTTC.

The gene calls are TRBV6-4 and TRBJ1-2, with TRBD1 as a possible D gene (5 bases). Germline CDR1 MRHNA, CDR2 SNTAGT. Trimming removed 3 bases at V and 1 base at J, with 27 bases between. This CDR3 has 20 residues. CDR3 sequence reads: CASSEGVGGESTLFNYGYTF. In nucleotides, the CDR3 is TGTGCCAGCAGTGAGGGGGTAGGTGGGGAGAGTACATTATTTAACTATGGCTACACCTTC.

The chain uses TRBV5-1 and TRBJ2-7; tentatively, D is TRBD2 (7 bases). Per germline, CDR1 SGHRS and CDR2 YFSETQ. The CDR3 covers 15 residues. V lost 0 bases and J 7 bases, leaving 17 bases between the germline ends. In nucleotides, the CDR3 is TGCGCCAGCAGCTTGGAGGGGGGGCTCGGCGGAGAGCAGTACTTC. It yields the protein CASSLEGGLGGEQYF.

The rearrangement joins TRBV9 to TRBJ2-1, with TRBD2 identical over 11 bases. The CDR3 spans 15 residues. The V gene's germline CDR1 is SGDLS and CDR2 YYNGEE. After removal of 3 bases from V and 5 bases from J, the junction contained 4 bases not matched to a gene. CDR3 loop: CASSGTSGLNNEQFF. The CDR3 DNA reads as TGTGCCAGCAGCGGGACTAGCGGGTTGAACAATGAGCAGTTCTTC.

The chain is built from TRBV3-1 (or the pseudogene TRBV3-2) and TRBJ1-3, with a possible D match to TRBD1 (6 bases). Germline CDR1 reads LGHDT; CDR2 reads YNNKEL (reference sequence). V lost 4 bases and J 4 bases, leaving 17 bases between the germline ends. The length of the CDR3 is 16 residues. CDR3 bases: TGTGCCAGCAGCCGTTTGGGGGGGGCAGGAGGAAACACCATATATTTT. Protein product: CASSRLGGAGGNTIYF.

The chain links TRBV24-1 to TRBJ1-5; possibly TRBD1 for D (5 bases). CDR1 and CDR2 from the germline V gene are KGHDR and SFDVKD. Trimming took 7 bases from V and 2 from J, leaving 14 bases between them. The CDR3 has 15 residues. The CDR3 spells CATSRGLGGNQPQHF. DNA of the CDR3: TGTGCCACCAGCCGCGGTTTGGGGGGCAATCAGCCCCAGCATTTT.